The 17 T cell receptor beta chains reported below all come from one sample, sequenced in a study of neurological immune-mediated disorders. The time point is: longitudinal time-point 2. One entry per CDR3 protein results from TCRdb running MiXCR on the 5' RACE reads. The data contain 50,000 or so distinct CDR3 sequences, about an eighth of them singletons. Sequencing was done on a sample of PBMCs. These receptors were taken from a male donor with HTLV-1-associated myelopathy (HAM/TSP).

This clonotype was recorded many times. The CDR3 sequence is CASSLAPPNYGYTF. CDR3 bases: TGCGCCAGCAGCTTGGCGCCGCCGAACTATGGCTACACCTTC. This chain links TRBV5-1 with TRBJ1-2; D not certain. The CDR3 is 14 residues long. V was trimmed by 0 bases and J by 2 bases, leaving 8 bases between them. Per germline, CDR1 SGHRS and CDR2 YFSETQ.

This clonotype was recorded many times. The chain combines TRBV20-1 with TRBJ1-3, with TRBD1 matching over 7 bases. Germline CDR1 DFQATT, CDR2 SNEGSKA (reference sequence). The CDR3 is 15 amino acids. V lost 0 bases, J lost 0 bases, and 2 bases stayed unmatched. The CDR3 protein is CSARDRTGSGNTIYF. Written as DNA, the CDR3 is TGCAGTGCTAGAGACAGGACAGGCTCTGGAAACACCATATATTTT.

The sample holds many counts of this clonotype. The J gene is TRBJ2-7, the V gene TRBV15; maybe TRBD2 (6 bases). Germline CDR1 and CDR2: LNHNV and YYDKDF (reference sequence). Trimming cost V 0 bases and J 3 bases, with 12 bases left between them. The CDR3 sequence is 15 residues long. CDR3 amino acids: CATSRDNAGSYEQYF. DNA for the CDR3: TGTGCCACCAGCAGAGATAATGCGGGAAGCTACGAGCAGTACTTC.

V gene TRBV20-1 combines with J gene TRBJ2-2, with D possibly being TRBD2 (6 bases). Germline V gene data show CDR1 as DFQATT and CDR2 as SNEGSKA (reference sequence). This CDR3 spans 13 amino acids. The CDR3 DNA follows: TGCAGCGGCCGGGGCGGGGAGGTGGGGGAGCTGTTTTTT. This encodes CSGRGGEVGELFF.

This clonotype was picked up many times. The gene calls are TRBV5-5 and TRBJ2-2, with D hard to call. Germline V lookup: CDR1 SGHKS, CDR2 YYEKEE (reference sequence). The V end was cut by 0 bases, the J end by 5 bases, with 23 bases between. CDR3 size: 19 residues. CDR3 residues: CASSLVFLQEMPFTGELFF. The DNA for the CDR3 is TGTGCCAGCAGCTTGGTTTTCTTGCAGGAGATGCCGTTTACCGGGGAGCTGTTTTTT.

This clonotype showed up many times. The rearrangement joins TRBV25-1 to TRBJ2-1; D is perhaps TRBD1 (6 bases). V gave up 8 bases and J gave up 8 bases, with 16 bases separating them. This CDR3 comprises 13 residues. CDR1 is MGHDK and CDR2 is SYGVNS in the germline V gene. The CDR3 loop reads CASGHRDFDEQFF. For the CDR3, the DNA is TGTGCCAGCGGGCACAGGGATTTTGATGAGCAGTTCTTC.

In this sample, this clonotype turned up many times. The V gene is TRBV7-8, the J gene TRBJ2-5, with 10 nucleotides matching TRBD1. Germline lookup yields CDR1 SGHVS and CDR2 FQNEAQ. This CDR3 region has 14 residues. The V segment lost 7 bases and the J segment 4 bases; nucleotides outside the gene matches: 6. This chain's CDR3 is CASIRDRGRETQYF. CDR3 DNA: TGTGCCAGCATCCGGGACAGGGGACGAGAGACCCAGTACTTC. Looking up the rest from reference TRBV7-8 and TRBJ2-5 gives the full variable domain: GAGVSQSPRYKVAKRGQDVALRCDPISGHVSLFWYQQALGQGPEFLTYFQNEAQLDKSGLPSDRFFAERPEGSVSTLKIQRTQQEDSAVYLCASIRDRGRETQYFGPGTRLLVL.

This clonotype has a count of ten or more. The CDR3 nucleotides read TGTGCCAGCAGTTCGAGGGACAGGGGAAGAAGCACAGATACGCAGTATTTT. It codes for CASSSRDRGRSTDTQYF. This chain connects TRBV12-3 or TRBV12-4 to TRBJ2-3, with 10 bases matching TRBD1. V shed 4 bases and J 0 bases; nucleotides not matched to a gene: 7. The CDR3 consists of 17 residues.

This clonotype was observed at least ten times. This chain connects TRBV20-1 to TRBJ2-2; D remains unclear. The CDR3 is made up of 12 amino acids. The germline gives CDR1 DFQATT, CDR2 SNEGSKA (reference sequence). V shed 1 base and J shed 3 bases, with 3 bases lying between them. This CDR3 reads CSARGDTGELFF. CDR3 coding DNA: TGCAGTGCTAGAGGGGACACCGGGGAGCTGTTTTTT.

The table lists this clonotype with many counts. The chain combines TRBV5-1 with TRBJ1-1; perhaps TRBD1 as D (6 bases). This CDR3 is built from 14 residues. Trimming pared 2 bases from V and 1 base from J, leaving 9 bases between. From germline, CDR1 is SGHRS and CDR2 YFSETQ. In nucleotides, the CDR3 is TGCGCCAGCAGCTTTCAGACAGGGAACACTGAAGCTTTCTTT. This translates into CASSFQTGNTEAFF.

Many counts were recorded for this clonotype. The chain combines TRBV5-1 with TRBJ1-5; 11 nucleotides line up with TRBD1. Germline V gives CDR1 SGHRS, CDR2 YFSETQ. V was pared by 4 bases and J by 6 bases, with 6 bases of the junction left unmatched. This CDR3 is 15 amino acids long. DNA for the CDR3: TGCGCCAGCAGCGCCGGACAGGGGGCATCTCAGCCCCAGCATTTT. Translating it yields CASSAGQGASQPQHF.

Many counts were recorded for this clonotype. The genes are TRBV5-6 and TRBJ2-7; D gene ambiguous. Trimming left V 0 bases short and J 3 bases short, with 4 bases between. This CDR3 spans 12 amino acids. Germline loops: CDR1 SGHDT, CDR2 YYEEEE. CDR3 protein: CASSLVSYEQYF. CDR3 nucleotides: TGTGCCAGCAGCTTGGTCAGCTACGAGCAGTACTTC.

This clonotype came up a few times. The chain uses TRBV15 and TRBJ1-4; TRBD1 aligns across 8 bases. J lost 8 bases, V lost 4 bases, and 9 bases had no gene match. This CDR3 region has 15 residues. Per germline, CDR1 LNHNV and CDR2 YYDKDF (reference sequence). CDR3 amino acids: CATSNYQGAGEKLFF. CDR3 nucleotide sequence: TGTGCCACCAGCAACTACCAGGGGGCAGGGGAAAAACTGTTTTTT.

This clonotype was counted ten times or more. The V gene is TRBV5-6, the J gene TRBJ1-1; possible D gene TRBD1, 5 bases. The ends were cut back, 0 bases at V and 6 bases at J, with 12 bases in the middle. CDR3 size: 14 residues. The germline CDR1 and CDR2 sequences are SGHDT and YYEEEE. CDR3 in amino acids: CASSLEVGRAEAFF. DNA of the CDR3: TGTGCCAGCAGCTTGGAAGTGGGACGAGCTGAAGCTTTCTTT.

The table lists this clonotype with many counts. The rearrangement uses TRBV20-1 and TRBJ1-1; no firm D call. CDR3 length: 14 amino acids. The V gene lost 4 bases and the J gene lost 1 base, with 13 bases spanning the gap. In germline, CDR1 is DFQATT, CDR2 SNEGSKA (reference sequence). Here the CDR3 reads CSAMSLATNTEAFF. CDR3 coding DNA: TGCAGTGCTATGTCTCTTGCTACGAACACTGAAGCTTTCTTT.

V gene TRBV5-1 combines with J gene TRBJ2-2, with 7 bases that match TRBD1. The V and J ends lost 4 bases and 4 bases, in that order; junction bases with no gene match: 13. Germline V CDR1 and CDR2: SGHRS, YFSETQ. The CDR3 totals 17 residues. This CDR3 reads CASSRLTGAGGTGELFF. The CDR3 DNA reads TGCGCCAGCAGCCGACTTACAGGGGCCGGCGGCACCGGGGAGCTGTTTTTT.

The chain couples TRBV5-1 to TRBJ2-7; weak D call: TRBD1 (6 bases). CDR3 length equals 12 residues. V gave up 5 bases and J gave up 4 bases, with 10 bases separating them. CDR1 and CDR2 from the germline V gene are SGHRS and YFSETQ. CDR3 bases: TGCGCCAGCAGGGGGGCTTTGTACGAGCAGTACTTC. The encoded protein is CASRGALYEQYF.